Given below is one T cell receptor (beta chain) in context. Its specificity is not known. These data belong to a study of identical twins. MiXCR, run by TCRdb on the 5' RACE reads, gives a single entry per CDR3 protein. This sample has some 760,000 distinct CDR3 sequences, with approximately 18% found just once. The study's findings and limits: In zero-insertion analyses, partial confounding could arise from invariant MAIT and iNKT cells. Insertions were fewer in abundant cord blood beta clonotypes, whereas memory repertoires showed none of this pattern. Alpha sequences that were out-of-frame and twin-shared showed an excess of low generation probability.

This CDR3 spans 14 amino acids. The germline gives CDR1 ENHRY, CDR2 SYGVKD. Trimming cost V 6 bases and J 1 base, with 12 bases left between them. In addition, the sample was reused for a study of T cells expressing NK-cell markers.

The source is a woman younger than 35 in good health. The rearrangement links TRBV10-3 to TRBJ1-1; D unresolved. Material: PBMCs. The CDR3: CAISLVLGNTEAFF. The CDR3 coding sequence is TGTGCCATCAGCCTCGTCCTAGGGAACACTGAAGCTTTCTTT.